Presented here are 3 T cell receptor beta chains from one specimen sequenced in a study of healthy donors' naive CD4 and CD8 T cells. TCR libraries were built from about 0.55 ug of total RNA by linear amplification. TCRdb re-called the reads with MiXCR, one entry per CDR3 protein. The data hold roughly 200,000 distinct CDR3 sequences, with around 74% observed a single time. The sequencing input was naive CD4+ and CD8+ T cells sorted from blood, pooled from several donors. All receptors derive from a pool of human donors in good health; the sample pools cells from several healthy donors.

The chain recombines TRBV27 with TRBJ2-1; D is ambiguous. The V gene lost 2 bases and the J gene lost 6 bases, with 8 bases spanning the gap. Germline CDR1 reads MNHEY; CDR2 reads SMNVEV (reference sequence). The CDR3 totals 13 residues. CDR3 DNA sequence: TGTGCCAGCAGTTTAAGCGCTGGCAATGAGCAGTTCTTC. Translated, it gives CASSLSAGNEQFF.

The rearrangement links TRBV29-1 to TRBJ2-3; 14 positions agree with TRBD2. The CDR3 runs to 16 residues. CDR1 is SQVTM, CDR2 ANQGSEA, per germline. J gave up 2 bases and V 7 bases, and 8 bases lay outside the gene matches. Here the CDR3 DNA reads TGCAGCGCAGACGGGACTAGCGGGAGTTACACAGATACGCAGTATTTT. Its translation: CSADGTSGSYTDTQYF.

The chain is built from TRBV5-4 and TRBJ2-7; D is undetermined. Trimming left V 5 bases short and J 3 bases short, with 15 bases between. Germline values: CDR1 SGHNT, CDR2 YYREEE (reference sequence). The CDR3 length is 14 residues. CDR3: CASSSTTKVYEQYF. DNA for the CDR3: TGTGCCAGCAGTTCTACGACCAAGGTCTACGAGCAGTACTTC.